The TCR beta chain described here comes from a study of T cells in localized non-small cell lung cancer. In regard to this clone: Antigen specificity is unknown.

CDR1 is SNHLY and CDR2 is FYNNEI in the germline V gene. CDR3 length equals 15 residues. Deletions cut 6 bases from V and 6 bases from J, with 15 bases between. The method was immunoSEQ multiplex PCR; TCRdb's version includes in-frame clones alone and lacks a portion of them. The sample yields fewer than 100,000 clones, around 90% seen once. Overall study results and limits: The study found T cell clonality highest in uninvolved adjacent lung, above tumor. Turning up in adjacent lung were a median roughly 62 of the top 100 tumor clones.

This sequence originates from a man aged 40 to 70 with stage I squamous cell lung carcinoma. V usage is TRBV2 and J usage is TRBJ1-6, with D maybe TRBD1 (6 bases). Sequenced material: peripheral blood, taken before any cancer treatment. The CDR3 sequence: CASSAGQMLNSPLHF. The CDR3 DNA sequence: TGTGCCAGCAGCGCTGGACAGATGCTTAATTCACCCCTCCACTTT.